The 6 T cell receptor beta chains in this list originate from one sample, sequenced in a study of cytomegalovirus exposure and HLA in healthy donors. It was with 60 Vbeta and 13 Jbeta primers that the PCR ran. Profiled with immunoSEQ multiplex PCR; TCRdb holds only in-frame clones, not every one. The sample yields under 250,000 clones, more than 75% seen once. Sequencing was performed on PBMCs. The receptors stem from a human donor in good health.

The rearrangement uses TRBV16 and TRBJ2-3; D perhaps matches TRBD2 (6 bases). The length of the CDR3 is 16 residues. Germline values: CDR1 KGHSY, CDR2 FQNENV. Trimming took 0 bases from V and 2 from J, leaving 12 bases between them. CDR3 sequence reads: CASSQSWGRHTDTQYF. The CDR3, as DNA: TGTGCCAGCAGCCAATCTTGGGGGAGGCACACAGATACGCAGTATTTT.

The chain carries TRBV28 and TRBJ1-3, with D hard to call. The CDR3 extends over 15 amino acids. Germline V gene lookup returns CDR1 MDHEN and CDR2 SYDVKM. Trimming shortened V by 7 bases and J by 4 bases, and 17 bases separated the two germline ends. CDR3 bases: TGTGCCAGCACCAGCGTCGGTTCAAAGGGAAACACCATATATTTT. This gives the protein CASTSVGSKGNTIYF.

Details on this clone: Other DNA sequences within the sample encode an identical CDR3. This chain links TRBV6-5 with TRBJ1-3; tentative D call: TRBD1 (5 bases). Trimming cost V 2 bases and J 4 bases, with 9 bases left between them. The CDR3 covers 14 residues. Germline V gene lookup returns CDR1 MNHEY and CDR2 SVGAGI. DNA for the CDR3: TGTGCCAGCAGTTACAGGGGTTCGGGAAACACCATATATTTT. Protein product: CASSYRGSGNTIYF.

The chain uses TRBV11-2 and TRBJ2-7; TRBD1 matches 7 bases. The CDR3 is made up of 16 amino acids. Germline assignment: CDR1 SGHAT and CDR2 FQNNGV. With V trimmed by 5 bases and J by 4 bases, 14 bases remained unmatched. The CDR3 reads CASSPIKGQAWYEQYF. In DNA, the CDR3 is TGTGCCAGCAGCCCAATAAAAGGACAGGCTTGGTACGAGCAGTACTTC.

This sequence joins TRBV7-9 and TRBJ2-7; 10 bases map to TRBD1. The CDR3 has 16 amino acids. Germline trimming cut 8 bases from V and 2 bases from J; bases unmatched to any gene: 12. Germline V CDR1 and CDR2: SEHNR, FQNEAQ (reference sequence). In nucleotides, the CDR3 is TGTGCCAGCCCTCCACCTAGTGGGACAGGGGCCTACGAGCAGTACTTC. This gives the protein CASPPPSGTGAYEQYF.

J is TRBJ2-7 and V is TRBV7-6; 12 bases line up with TRBD2. CDR1 and CDR2 (germline): SGHVS, FNYEAQ. The V segment lost 2 bases and the J segment 4 bases; nucleotides outside the gene matches: 3. The CDR3 extends over 15 amino acids. The CDR3 spells CASSLPTSGRYEQYF. In nucleotides, the CDR3 is TGTGCCAGCAGCTTACCGACTAGCGGGAGATACGAGCAGTACTTC.